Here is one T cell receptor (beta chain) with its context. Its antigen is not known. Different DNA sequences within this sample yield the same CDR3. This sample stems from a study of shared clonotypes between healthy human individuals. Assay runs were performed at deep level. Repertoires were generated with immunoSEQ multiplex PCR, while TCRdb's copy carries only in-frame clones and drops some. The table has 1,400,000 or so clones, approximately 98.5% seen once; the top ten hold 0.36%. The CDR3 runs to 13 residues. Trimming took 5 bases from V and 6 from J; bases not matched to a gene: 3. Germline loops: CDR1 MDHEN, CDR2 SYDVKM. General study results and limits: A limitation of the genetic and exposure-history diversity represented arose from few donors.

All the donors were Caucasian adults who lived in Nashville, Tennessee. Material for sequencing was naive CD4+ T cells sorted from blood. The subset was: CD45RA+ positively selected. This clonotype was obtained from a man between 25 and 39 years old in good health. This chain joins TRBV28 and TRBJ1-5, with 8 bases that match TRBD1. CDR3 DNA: TGTGCCAGCAGTGGGACAGGCGGTCAGCCCCAGCATTTT. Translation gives CASSGTGGQPQHF.